This TCR beta chain was retrieved from a study of cytomegalovirus exposure and HLA in healthy donors. The PCR contained 60 Vbeta and 13 Jbeta primers. Sequencing was performed with immunoSEQ multiplex PCR; in TCRdb, only in-frame clones are kept and a portion is missing. The sample carries 65,000 to 85,000 clones, roughly two thirds recorded once. The germline CDR1 and CDR2 sequences are WSHSY and SAAADI. This CDR3 is 12 amino acids long. V lost 11 bases, J lost 2 bases, and 12 bases lay in between. The V and J genes are TRBV10-2 and TRBJ2-5, with D possibly TRBD2 on 6 matching bases. Source material: PBMCs. The TCR was taken from a man aged 55-75 years in good health and CMV-seropositive. The CDR3 bases are TGCGCCGGCGGGGTGGGTCAAGAGACCCAGTACTTC. It specifies CAGGVGQETQYF.